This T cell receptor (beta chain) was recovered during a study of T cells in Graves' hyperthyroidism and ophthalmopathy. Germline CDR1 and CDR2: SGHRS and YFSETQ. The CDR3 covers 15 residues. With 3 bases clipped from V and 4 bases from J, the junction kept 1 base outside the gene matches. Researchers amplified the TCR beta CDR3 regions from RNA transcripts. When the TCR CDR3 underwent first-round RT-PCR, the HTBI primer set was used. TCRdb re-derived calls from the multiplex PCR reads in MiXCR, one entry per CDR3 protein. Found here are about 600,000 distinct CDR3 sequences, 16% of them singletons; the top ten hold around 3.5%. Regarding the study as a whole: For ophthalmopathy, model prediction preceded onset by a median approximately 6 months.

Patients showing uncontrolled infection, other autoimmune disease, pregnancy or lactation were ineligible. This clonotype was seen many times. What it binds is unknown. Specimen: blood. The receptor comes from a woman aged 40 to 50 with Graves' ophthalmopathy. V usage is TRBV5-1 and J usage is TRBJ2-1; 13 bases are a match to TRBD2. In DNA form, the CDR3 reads TGCGCCAGCAGCTGGACTAGCGGGGGATACAATGAGCAGTTCTTC. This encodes CASSWTSGGYNEQFF.